This T cell receptor (beta chain) was recovered during a study of cytomegalovirus exposure and HLA in healthy donors. V was clipped by 2 bases and J by 1 base, with 18 bases between them. The V gene's germline CDR1 is GTSNPN and CDR2 SVGIG (reference sequence). CDR3 length: 17 residues. This clone appeared once. The repertoire was sequenced with immunoSEQ multiplex PCR; TCRdb's copy has only in-frame clones and lacks some. The table has about 150,000 clones, 80% to 90% seen once. This chain uses TRBV30 with TRBJ1-5; D is ambiguous. This TCR came from a woman aged 18-29 years in good health and CMV-seropositive. Sequencing was performed on PBMCs. Here the CDR3 DNA reads TGTGCCTGGAGTCCACCCAAGGCGGGTTGGAGCAATCAGCCCCAGCATTTT. Translation gives CAWSPPKAGWSNQPQHF.